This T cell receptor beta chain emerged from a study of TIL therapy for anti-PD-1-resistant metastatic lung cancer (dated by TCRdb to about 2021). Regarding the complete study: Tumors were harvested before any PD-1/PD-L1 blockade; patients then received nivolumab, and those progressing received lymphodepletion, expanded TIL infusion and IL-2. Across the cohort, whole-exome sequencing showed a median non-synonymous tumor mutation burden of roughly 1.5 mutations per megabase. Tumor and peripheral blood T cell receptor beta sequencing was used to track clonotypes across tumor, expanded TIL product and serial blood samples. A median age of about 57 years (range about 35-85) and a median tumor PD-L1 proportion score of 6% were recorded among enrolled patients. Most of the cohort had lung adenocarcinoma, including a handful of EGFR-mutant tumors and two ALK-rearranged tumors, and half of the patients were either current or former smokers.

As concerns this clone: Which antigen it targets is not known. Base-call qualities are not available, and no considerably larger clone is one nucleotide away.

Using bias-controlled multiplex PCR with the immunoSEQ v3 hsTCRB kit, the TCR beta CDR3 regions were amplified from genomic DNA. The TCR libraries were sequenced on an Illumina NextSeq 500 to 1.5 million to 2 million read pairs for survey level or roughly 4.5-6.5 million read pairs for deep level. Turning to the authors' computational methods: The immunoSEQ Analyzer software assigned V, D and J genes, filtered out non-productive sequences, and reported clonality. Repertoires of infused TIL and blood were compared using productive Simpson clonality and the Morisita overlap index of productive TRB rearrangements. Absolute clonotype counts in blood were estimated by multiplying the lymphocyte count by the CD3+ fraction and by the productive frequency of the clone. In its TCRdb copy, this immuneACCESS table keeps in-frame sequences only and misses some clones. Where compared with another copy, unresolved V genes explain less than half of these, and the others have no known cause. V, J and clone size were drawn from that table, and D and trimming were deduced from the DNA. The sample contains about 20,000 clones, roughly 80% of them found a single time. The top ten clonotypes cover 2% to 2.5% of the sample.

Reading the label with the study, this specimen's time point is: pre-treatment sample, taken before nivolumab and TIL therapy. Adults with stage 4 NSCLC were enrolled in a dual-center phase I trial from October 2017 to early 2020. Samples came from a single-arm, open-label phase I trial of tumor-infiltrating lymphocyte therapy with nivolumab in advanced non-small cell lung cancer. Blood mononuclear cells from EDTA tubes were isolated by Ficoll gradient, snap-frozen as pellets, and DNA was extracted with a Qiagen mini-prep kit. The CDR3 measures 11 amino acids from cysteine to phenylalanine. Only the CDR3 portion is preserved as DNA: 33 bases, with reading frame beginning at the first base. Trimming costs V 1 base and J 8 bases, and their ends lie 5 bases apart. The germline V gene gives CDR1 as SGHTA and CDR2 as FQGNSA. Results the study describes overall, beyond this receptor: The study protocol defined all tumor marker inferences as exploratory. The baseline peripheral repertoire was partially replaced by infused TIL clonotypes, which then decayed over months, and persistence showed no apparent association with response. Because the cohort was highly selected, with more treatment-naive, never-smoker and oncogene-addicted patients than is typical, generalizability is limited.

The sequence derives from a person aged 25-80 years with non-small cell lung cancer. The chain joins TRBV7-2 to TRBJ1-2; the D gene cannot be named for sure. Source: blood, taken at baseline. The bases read TGTGCCAGCAGCTTAGGGAGAGGCTACACCTTC. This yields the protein CASSLGRGYTF.